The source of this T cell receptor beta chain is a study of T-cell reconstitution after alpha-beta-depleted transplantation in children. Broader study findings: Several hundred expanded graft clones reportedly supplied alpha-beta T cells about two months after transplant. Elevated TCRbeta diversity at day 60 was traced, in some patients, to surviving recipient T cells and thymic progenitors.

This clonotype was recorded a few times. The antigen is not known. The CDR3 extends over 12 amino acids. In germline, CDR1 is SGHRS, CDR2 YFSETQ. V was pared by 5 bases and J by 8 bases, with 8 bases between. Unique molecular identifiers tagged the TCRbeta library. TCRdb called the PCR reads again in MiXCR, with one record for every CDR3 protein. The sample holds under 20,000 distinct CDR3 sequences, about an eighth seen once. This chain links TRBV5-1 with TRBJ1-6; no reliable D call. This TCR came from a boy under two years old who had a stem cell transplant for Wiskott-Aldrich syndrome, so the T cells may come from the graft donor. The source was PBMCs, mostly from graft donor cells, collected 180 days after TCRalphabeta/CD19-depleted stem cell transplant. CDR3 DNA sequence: TGCGCCAGCAGAGTGGGCGATTCACCCCTCCACTTT. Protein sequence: CASRVGDSPLHF. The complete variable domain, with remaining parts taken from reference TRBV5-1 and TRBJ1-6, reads KAGVTQTPRYLIKTRGQQVTLSCSPISGHRSVSWYQQTPGQGLQFLFEYFSETQRNKGNFPGRFSGRQFSNSRSEMNVSTLELGDSALYLCASRVGDSPLHFGNGTRLTVT.